These 23 T cell receptor beta chains originate from one sample sequenced in a study of blood T cell repertoires in COVID-19. TCRdb keeps only in-frame clones here, not all; method: immunoSEQ multiplex PCR. The table lists about 180,000 clones, roughly four fifths of them singletons, with 6% to 8.5% in the top ten. Sequencing was carried out using peripheral blood. The source of these receptors is a human donor in a cohort sampled during active COVID-19.

This chain links TRBV21-1 with TRBJ1-5. TRBV21-1 is classified as a pseudogene. The CDR3 is made up of 15 amino acids. The CDR3 DNA is TGTGCCAGCAGCAAAGTAGCAGGAGGAAAGCAGCCCCAGCATTTT. It is translated as CASSKVAGGKQPQHF.

This clone has a single count. V and J are TRBV27 and TRBJ2-7, with 8 bases lining up with TRBD1. The CDR3 covers 14 residues. CDR1 MNHEY and CDR2 SMNVEV come from the germline V gene (reference sequence). Germline trimming cut 5 bases from V and 2 bases from J; bases unmatched to any gene: 5. The CDR3: CASSPLGQAYEQYF. The CDR3 region has the DNA TGTGCCAGCAGTCCCCTGGGACAGGCCTACGAGCAGTACTTC.

The chain recombines TRBV19 with TRBJ2-1; the match to TRBD1 covers 8 bases. The CDR3 contains 15 residues. Germline V gives CDR1 LNHDA, CDR2 SQIVND (reference sequence). V shed 5 bases, J shed 8 bases, and the junction held 11 bases outside the gene matches. CDR3 sequence (DNA): TGTGCCAGTAGTCCGAGTTGGCAGGGGGCGGATGAGCAGTTCTTC. Its translation is CASSPSWQGADEQFF.

This clone was seen a handful of times. This chain joins TRBV5-4 and TRBJ1-2; no firm D call. This CDR3 comprises 14 residues. Deletions cut 0 bases from V and 7 bases from J, with 13 bases between. CDR1 and CDR2 from the germline V gene are SGHNT and YYREEE (reference sequence). The CDR3 loop is CASSLALDFSGYTF. The CDR3 coding sequence is TGTGCCAGCAGCTTGGCTCTTGATTTCAGTGGCTACACCTTC.

This clone was picked up a small number of times. V gene TRBV10-1 combines with J gene TRBJ1-3; possible D gene TRBD1, 5 bases. Germline V gene sequence: CDR1 WNHNN, CDR2 SYGVQD (reference sequence). The CDR3 covers 14 residues. V was trimmed by 2 bases and J by 0 bases, leaving 5 bases between them. The CDR3 nucleotides read TGCGCCAGCAGTGAGGACAGCTCTGGAAACACCATATATTTT. Residues: CASSEDSSGNTIYF.

V usage is TRBV3-1 (or the pseudogene TRBV3-2) and J usage is TRBJ2-1, with 8 bases identical to TRBD1. CDR1 and CDR2 from the germline V gene are LGHDT and YNNKEL (reference sequence). The CDR3 length is 15 residues. Trimming at V came to 1 base and at J to 10 bases, leaving 9 bases not matched to a gene. The DNA for the CDR3 is TGTGCCAGCAGCCAAGCTAGGGACAGGTCTTACGAGCAGTTCTTC. Amino acids: CASSQARDRSYEQFF.

This clone showed up just a few times. The rearrangement uses TRBV7-2 and TRBJ2-5; tentatively, D is TRBD2 (5 bases). The ends were cut back, 2 bases at V and 5 bases at J, with 15 bases in the middle. The CDR3 has 15 residues. Germline assignment: CDR1 SGHTA and CDR2 FQGNSA. The CDR3 sequence: CASSLSSAVRETQYF. In nucleotides, the CDR3 is TGTGCCAGCAGCTTATCCTCAGCGGTAAGGGAGACCCAGTACTTC.

This chain joins TRBV5-4 and TRBJ2-1; possible D gene TRBD2, 6 bases. Germline V CDR1 and CDR2: SGHNT, YYREEE (reference sequence). The CDR3 extends over 15 amino acids. The V gene lost 0 bases and the J gene lost 5 bases, with 12 bases spanning the gap. Here the CDR3 reads CASSLGSGVNNEQFF. The CDR3 region has the DNA TGTGCCAGCAGCTTGGGTTCGGGGGTAAACAATGAGCAGTTCTTC. Drawing the rest from reference TRBV5-4 and TRBJ2-1, the complete variable domain is ETGVTQSPTHLIKTRGQQVTLRCSSQSGHNTVSWYQQALGQGPQFIFQYYREEENGRGNFPPRFSGLQFPNYSSELNVNALELDDSALYLCASSLGSGVNNEQFFGPGTRLTVL.

This clone was seen repeatedly, ten times or more. The chain carries TRBV29-1 and TRBJ2-7; 8 bases agree with TRBD1. CDR3 length equals 16 residues. Germline V gives CDR1 SQVTM, CDR2 ANQGSEA. Trimming removed 7 bases from V and 2 bases from J; junction bases left unmatched: 16. The CDR3 region has the DNA TGCAGCGCCGGACAGGGCCCAGGGAGTGGCCCCTACGAGCAGTACTTC. As protein: CSAGQGPGSGPYEQYF.

The J gene is TRBJ2-2, the V gene TRBV7-8; 7 positions agree with TRBD2. Per germline, CDR1 SGHVS and CDR2 FQNEAQ. The CDR3 is 15 amino acids. With V trimmed by 7 bases and J by 1 base, 6 bases remained unmatched. The CDR3, as DNA: TGTGCCAGCACCTTGGGAGGGGAGAACACCGGGGAGCTGTTTTTT. Translating it yields CASTLGGENTGELFF.

This chain uses TRBV9 with TRBJ1-4; D possibly corresponds to TRBD1 (6 bases). Germline V gene lookup returns CDR1 SGDLS and CDR2 YYNGEE. Trimming removed 4 bases at V and 4 bases at J, with 11 bases between. This CDR3 is built from 14 residues. In nucleotides, the CDR3 is TGTGCCAGCAGCCGGACAGTGTTTAATGAAAAACTGTTTTTT. As protein: CASSRTVFNEKLFF.

CDR3 region: CASSQDRRGLQGGQPQHF. CDR3 DNA sequence: TGCGCCAGCAGCCAAGATCGACGCGGGTTACAGGGGGGACAGCCCCAGCATTTT. The V and J genes are TRBV4-1 and TRBJ1-5, with 8 bases aligning to TRBD1. The trim removed 0 bases at V and 7 bases at J, leaving 14 bases unmatched. CDR3 size: 18 residues. CDR1 is MGHRA and CDR2 is YSYEKL in the germline V gene.

This clone was observed a few times. This rearrangement joins TRBV5-4 to TRBJ2-3, with TRBD2 matching over 7 bases. The CDR3 runs to 19 residues. V gave up 4 bases and J gave up 0 bases; unmatched junction bases: 17. Germline assignment: CDR1 SGHNT and CDR2 YYREEE (reference sequence). The CDR3 region has the DNA TGTGCCAGCAGCGCCCCCGAGGGCGGGGGTACCTCTAGCACAGATACGCAGTATTTT. Its translation: CASSAPEGGGTSSTDTQYF. The full variable domain, completed using reference TRBV5-4 and TRBJ2-3, is ETGVTQSPTHLIKTRGQQVTLRCSSQSGHNTVSWYQQALGQGPQFIFQYYREEENGRGNFPPRFSGLQFPNYSSELNVNALELDDSALYLCASSAPEGGGTSSTDTQYFGPGTRLTVL.

This chain links TRBV27 with TRBJ2-7; D might be TRBD2 (5 bases). Germline V lookup: CDR1 MNHEY, CDR2 SMNVEV (reference sequence). CDR3 length: 15 residues. Trimming shortened V by 0 bases and J by 7 bases, and 16 bases separated the two germline ends. CDR3 bases: TGTGCCAGCAGTTTATCGAGGACGGGCACGGGAGAGCAGTACTTC. Encoded protein: CASSLSRTGTGEQYF.

The chain combines TRBV11-3 with TRBJ2-2; D is uncertain. Between the trimmed V and J ends, which lost 6 bases and 7 bases, there was a span of 21 bases. Germline CDR1 reads SGHNT; CDR2 reads YENEEA. The CDR3 is 16 residues long. CDR3: CASSSTVEAVGGELFF. CDR3 DNA sequence: TGTGCCAGCAGTTCGACGGTTGAGGCGGTCGGCGGGGAGCTGTTTTTT.

The chain links TRBV27 to TRBJ2-3; TRBD2 is a possible D gene (5 bases). V was pared by 5 bases and J by 0 bases, with 15 bases between. Per the germline V gene, CDR1 is MNHEY and CDR2 is SMNVEV (reference sequence). This CDR3 region has 16 residues. The DNA for the CDR3 is TGTGCCAGCAGTCCAACCCCGGGAACTAGCACAGATACGCAGTATTTT. Protein sequence: CASSPTPGTSTDTQYF.

The chain employs TRBV19 and TRBJ1-5, with D maybe TRBD1 (5 bases). Germline CDR1 is LNHDA and CDR2 is SQIVND (reference sequence). The CDR3 length is 13 residues. The V end lost 9 bases, the J end lost 7 bases, and 16 bases lay between the germline ends. CDR3 sequence (DNA): TGTGCCAGCAGGGACCCGGGGGGGCAGCCCCAGCATTTT. This sequence encodes CASRDPGGQPQHF.

This clone has just a few counts. This sequence joins TRBV21-1 and TRBJ2-1; TRBD1, the table's D call, was not compared with the DNA. TRBV21-1 is a known pseudogene. There are 13 residues in the CDR3. CDR3 region: CASSDWGGNEQFF. The CDR3 region has the DNA TGTGCCAGCAGCGACTGGGGCGGAAATGAGCAGTTCTTC.

The V and J genes are TRBV7-9 and TRBJ2-5; 12 nucleotides agree with TRBD2. V shed 4 bases, J shed 7 bases, and the junction held 10 bases outside the gene matches. Germline V gives CDR1 SEHNR, CDR2 FQNEAQ (reference sequence). CDR3 length: 16 amino acids. CDR3 amino acids: CASSSTLAGGVATQYF. The CDR3 DNA follows: TGTGCCAGCAGCTCGACCCTAGCGGGGGGGGTCGCGACCCAGTACTTC.

V gene TRBV5-4 combines with J gene TRBJ1-2; D call uncertain. V was cut by 1 base and J by 3 bases, with 10 bases left in between. The CDR3 runs to 14 residues. In germline, CDR1 is SGHNT, CDR2 YYREEE (reference sequence). In DNA, the CDR3 is TGTGCCAGCAGCTTGTCGGGGTACCACTATGGCTACACCTTC. Translation: CASSLSGYHYGYTF.

This clone was picked up one time. CDR3 coding DNA: TGTGCCAGCAGCTCTGACCGGGGGGACGTTAACACCGGGGAGCTGTTTTTT. Protein: CASSSDRGDVNTGELFF. The rearrangement links TRBV5-5 to TRBJ2-2, with 7 bases aligning to TRBD2. Germline CDR1 and CDR2: SGHKS and YYEKEE (reference sequence). The CDR3 runs 17 residues. V dropped 3 bases and J dropped 2; count of bases not matched to a gene: 10. The whole variable domain, filled in from reference TRBV5-5 and TRBJ2-2, reads DAGVTQSPTHLIKTRGQQVTLRCSPISGHKSVSWYQQVLGQGPQFIFQYYEKEERGRGNFPDRFSARQFPNYSSELNVNALLLGDSALYLCASSSDRGDVNTGELFFGEGSRLTVL.

The V and J genes are TRBV6-5 and TRBJ1-2; 7 bases match TRBD1. Germline values: CDR1 MNHEY, CDR2 SVGAGI. The V segment lost 10 bases and the J segment 1 base; nucleotides outside the gene matches: 9. This CDR3 region has 14 residues. CDR3 loop: CAITTGTFNYGYTF. Written as DNA, the CDR3 is TGTGCCATAACGACAGGGACATTTAACTATGGCTACACCTTC.

The chain combines TRBV5-4 with TRBJ2-5, with 13 bases fitting TRBD2. The CDR3 runs to 16 residues. In germline, CDR1 is SGHNT, CDR2 YYREEE (reference sequence). With V trimmed by 4 bases and J by 5 bases, 8 bases remained unmatched. The DNA for the CDR3 is TGTGCCAGCAGCCCGGGAGGGACTAGCGGGGCGGAGACCCAGTACTTC. This codes for CASSPGGTSGAETQYF. Complete variable domain (other parts from reference TRBV5-4 and TRBJ2-5): ETGVTQSPTHLIKTRGQQVTLRCSSQSGHNTVSWYQQALGQGPQFIFQYYREEENGRGNFPPRFSGLQFPNYSSELNVNALELDDSALYLCASSPGGTSGAETQYFGPGTRLLVL.